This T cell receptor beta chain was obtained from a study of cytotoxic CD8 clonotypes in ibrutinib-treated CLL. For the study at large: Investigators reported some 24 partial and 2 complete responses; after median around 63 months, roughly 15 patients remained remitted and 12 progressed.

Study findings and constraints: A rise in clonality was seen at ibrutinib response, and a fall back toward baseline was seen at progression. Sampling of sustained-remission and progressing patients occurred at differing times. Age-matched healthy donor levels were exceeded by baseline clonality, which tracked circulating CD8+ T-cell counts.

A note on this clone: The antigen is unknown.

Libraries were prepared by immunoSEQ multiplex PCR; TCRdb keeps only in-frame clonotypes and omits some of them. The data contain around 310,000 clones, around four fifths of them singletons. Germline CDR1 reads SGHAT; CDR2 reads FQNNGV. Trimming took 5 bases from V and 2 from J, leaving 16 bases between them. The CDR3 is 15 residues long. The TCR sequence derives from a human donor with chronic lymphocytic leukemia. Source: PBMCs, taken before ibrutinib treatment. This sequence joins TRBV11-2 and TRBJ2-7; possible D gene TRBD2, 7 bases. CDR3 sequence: CASSLERGQTYEQYF. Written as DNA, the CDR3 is TGTGCCAGCAGCCTTGAGCGGGGACAAACCTACGAGCAGTACTTC.